These 23 T cell receptor beta chains originate from one sample sequenced in a study of T-cell reconstitution after alpha-beta-depleted transplantation in children. The TCRbeta library was prepared with unique molecular identifiers. TCRdb independently ran MiXCR on the PCR reads; one entry per CDR3 protein. The sample contains over 7,500 distinct CDR3 sequences, about 14% of which appear only once. The sample in question was PBMCs, mostly from graft donor cells, obtained 60 days after TCRalphabeta/CD19-depleted stem cell transplant. These receptors came from a male patient aged 10 to 17 who had a stem cell transplant for acute lymphoblastic leukemia, so the T cells may come from the graft donor.

This clonotype has only a few counts. V usage is TRBV2 and J usage is TRBJ2-7; possibly TRBD2 for D (5 bases). CDR3 length: 13 residues. Deletions cut 6 bases from V and 0 bases from J, with 9 bases between. Germline values: CDR1 SNHLY, CDR2 FYNNEI. The CDR3 DNA follows: TGTGCCAGCAGGAGACTATTCTCCTACGAGCAGTACTTC. Translated: CASRRLFSYEQYF.

This chain uses TRBV20-1 with TRBJ2-1; 7 bases align to TRBD2. CDR3 length: 16 amino acids. V was pared by 4 bases and J by 4 bases, with 13 bases of the junction left unmatched. CDR1 and CDR2 from the germline V gene are DFQATT and SNEGSKA (reference sequence). CDR3 sequence reads: CSAIRASGRFYNEQFF. In nucleotides, the CDR3 is TGCAGTGCTATTAGGGCTAGCGGCAGGTTTTACAATGAGCAGTTCTTC.

At least ten counts were recorded for this clonotype. The chain employs TRBV7-9 and TRBJ1-4, with 9 nucleotides matching TRBD1. This CDR3 comprises 13 residues. The germline V gene encodes CDR1 SEHNR and CDR2 FQNEAQ (reference sequence). Germline trimming cut 8 bases from V and 5 bases from J; bases unmatched to any gene: 3. This CDR3 reads CASPGQGNEKLFF. CDR3 in DNA: TGTGCCAGCCCGGGACAGGGAAATGAAAAACTGTTTTTT.

The sample holds many counts of this clonotype. The rearrangement joins TRBV5-1 to TRBJ2-7, with TRBD2 as a possible D gene (6 bases). The ends were cut back, 0 bases at V and 7 bases at J, with 17 bases in the middle. The germline V gene has CDR1 SGHRS and CDR2 YFSETQ. The CDR3 runs 15 residues. Here the CDR3 reads CASSLAAGLRGEQYF. The DNA of the CDR3 is TGCGCCAGCAGCTTGGCGGCGGGACTCCGTGGTGAGCAGTACTTC.

This clonotype was seen ten or more times. J is TRBJ2-7 and V is TRBV19; 7 bases fit TRBD1. CDR1 and CDR2 (germline): LNHDA, SQIVND (reference sequence). The CDR3 has 14 amino acids. The V segment lost 4 bases and the J segment 8 bases; nucleotides outside the gene matches: 11. CDR3 in amino acids: CASSTVPGQFQQYF. In nucleotides, the CDR3 is TGTGCCAGTAGTACCGTCCCGGGACAGTTCCAGCAGTACTTC.

This clonotype was found many times. The gene calls are TRBV5-1 and TRBJ2-7, with D possibly matching TRBD1 (5 bases). V was pared by 2 bases and J by 2 bases, with 8 bases between. This CDR3 has 13 amino acids. The germline gives CDR1 SGHRS, CDR2 YFSETQ. The CDR3 reads CASSLTDTYEQYF. Written as DNA, the CDR3 is TGCGCCAGCAGCTTAACGGACACCTACGAGCAGTACTTC.

This clonotype was seen at least ten times. This sequence joins TRBV10-2 and TRBJ1-2; D is ambiguous. Germline assignment: CDR1 WSHSY and CDR2 SAAADI. Trimming pared 3 bases from V and 2 bases from J, leaving 13 bases between. This CDR3 spans 15 amino acids. The CDR3 loop is CASSDQDIRNYGYTF. CDR3 sequence (DNA): TGCGCCAGCAGTGACCAGGATATAAGAAACTATGGCTACACCTTC.

This clonotype was seen many times. This chain links TRBV25-1 with TRBJ2-1; D might be TRBD1 or TRBD2, each matching 5 bases. Germline CDR1 reads MGHDK; CDR2 reads SYGVNS. This CDR3 has 17 residues. V dropped 1 base and J dropped 5 bases, with 18 bases sitting between them. CDR3: CASSELEALGANNEQFF. The CDR3 DNA follows: TGTGCCAGCAGTGAATTGGAGGCTTTAGGGGCCAACAATGAGCAGTTCTTC.

This clonotype came up many times. The chain joins TRBV6-5 to TRBJ2-1; D is possibly TRBD2 (6 bases). Germline lookup yields CDR1 MNHEY and CDR2 SVGAGI. The CDR3 totals 14 residues. V was cut by 6 bases and J by 5 bases, with 14 bases left in between. Here the CDR3 reads CASSRLVGDNEQFF. The CDR3 DNA reads as TGTGCCAGCAGCAGACTAGTAGGGGACAATGAGCAGTTCTTC.

The J gene is TRBJ2-5, the V gene TRBV10-3, with 9 bases lining up with TRBD1. Trimming cost V 4 bases and J 2 bases; bases outside gene matches: 5. The CDR3 spans 15 residues. Germline lookup yields CDR1 ENHRY and CDR2 SYGVKD. The CDR3 coding sequence is TGTGCCATCAGTGGAGGGGACAGGGAACAAGAGACCCAGTACTTC. Its protein product is CAISGGDREQETQYF.

This clonotype was picked up a small number of times. J is TRBJ2-5 and V is TRBV15; no firm D call. The CDR3 has 14 residues. Trimming took off 0 bases at V and 2 bases at J, with 7 bases between the two ends. CDR1 LNHNV and CDR2 YYDKDF come from the germline V gene (reference sequence). The CDR3 sequence is CATSRDIGQETQYF. The DNA of the CDR3 is TGTGCCACCAGCAGAGATATCGGGCAAGAGACCCAGTACTTC.

The V and J genes are TRBV7-2 and TRBJ2-7; D gene uncertain. Trimming took off 1 base at V and 4 bases at J, with 5 bases between the two ends. Germline lookup yields CDR1 SGHTA and CDR2 FQGNSA. This CDR3 comprises 12 residues. DNA of the CDR3: TGTGCCAGCAGCTTAGTGGGTTACGAGCAGTACTTC. This translates into CASSLVGYEQYF.

This clonotype showed up many times. The V and J genes are TRBV7-2 and TRBJ1-5, with D unclear. CDR1 and CDR2 (germline): SGHTA, FQGNSA. Trimming removed 5 bases from V and 9 bases from J, with 14 bases in between. The CDR3 runs to 13 residues. The CDR3: CASSPEAAGPQHF. For the CDR3, the DNA is TGTGCCAGCAGCCCTGAGGCGGCTGGGCCCCAGCATTTT.

The chain has TRBV3-1 and TRBJ2-1; perhaps TRBD1 as D (5 bases). The CDR3 totals 15 residues. The germline gives CDR1 LGHDT, CDR2 YNNKEL (reference sequence). V gave up 11 bases and J gave up 11 bases, with 28 bases separating them. The CDR3 DNA reads as TGTGCCTCCTCCAAGGGGTGGGGCCCCCGAATGCAGCAGTTCTTC. As protein: CASSKGWGPRMQQFF.

The V gene is TRBV4-1, the J gene TRBJ2-7, with D maybe TRBD1 (6 bases). Germline CDR1 MGHRA, CDR2 YSYEKL. The CDR3 is 15 amino acids. V dropped 4 bases and J dropped 1 base, with 14 bases sitting between them. Here the CDR3 DNA reads TGCGCCAGCAGCCCGACCACGCAGGGGTCCTACGAGCAGTACTTC. This translates into CASSPTTQGSYEQYF.

This clonotype occurred many times. The chain uses TRBV7-9 and TRBJ2-3, with 12 bases identical to TRBD1. Looked up from germline, CDR1 is SEHNR and CDR2 is FQNEAQ (reference sequence). This CDR3 has 16 amino acids. J gave up 5 bases and V 7 bases, and 10 bases lay outside the gene matches. This chain's CDR3 is CASTPGGQGAGDTQYF. CDR3 nucleotide sequence: TGTGCCAGCACCCCAGGGGGACAGGGGGCAGGAGATACGCAGTATTTT.

V and J are TRBV27 and TRBJ2-1, with 13 nucleotides matching TRBD2. Germline lookup yields CDR1 MNHEY and CDR2 SMNVEV (reference sequence). With V trimmed by 6 bases and J by 7 bases, 9 bases remained unmatched. There are 16 residues in the CDR3. CDR3 sequence (DNA): TGTGCCAGCAGGAAGACAGGGACTAGCGGGACGAATGAGCAGTTCTTC. Residues: CASRKTGTSGTNEQFF.

This clonotype appeared many times. The chain recombines TRBV29-1 with TRBJ2-2; a possible D gene is TRBD2 (6 bases). V was trimmed by 4 bases and J by 4 bases, leaving 13 bases between them. From germline, CDR1 is SQVTM and CDR2 ANQGSEA. The CDR3 consists of 14 residues. This chain's CDR3 is CSVATRVGTGELFF. CDR3 nucleotide sequence: TGCAGCGTTGCGACTAGGGTGGGCACCGGGGAGCTGTTTTTT.

This clonotype occurred many times. The rearrangement joins TRBV12-3 or TRBV12-4 to TRBJ2-7; possibly TRBD2 for D (5 bases). The CDR3 contains 16 residues. Deletions cut 4 bases from V and 2 bases from J, with 18 bases between. The CDR3 DNA reads as TGTGCCAGCAGTTCTGGAGGCAGATTCAACCCCTACGAGCAGTACTTC. Amino acids: CASSSGGRFNPYEQYF.

This clonotype was observed many times. The rearrangement links TRBV7-8 to TRBJ2-1, with 13 positions matching TRBD2. There are 20 residues in the CDR3. Trimming took 2 bases from V and 9 from J; bases not matched to a gene: 19. The germline V gene has CDR1 SGHVS and CDR2 FQNEAQ. The CDR3 here is CASSLRTSGRNRAPWGEQFF. CDR3 nucleotide sequence: TGTGCCAGCAGCTTAAGGACTAGCGGGAGAAATCGGGCTCCATGGGGTGAGCAGTTCTTC. Full variable domain (remainder filled in from reference TRBV7-8 and TRBJ2-1): GAGVSQSPRYKVAKRGQDVALRCDPISGHVSLFWYQQALGQGPEFLTYFQNEAQLDKSGLPSDRFFAERPEGSVSTLKIQRTQQEDSAVYLCASSLRTSGRNRAPWGEQFFGPGTRLTVL.

This clonotype was counted at least ten times. The chain employs TRBV5-1 and TRBJ1-1, with D possibly TRBD1 on 5 matching bases. Trimming pared 5 bases from V and 6 bases from J, leaving 8 bases between. Per germline, CDR1 SGHRS and CDR2 YFSETQ. This CDR3 spans 11 amino acids. CDR3 bases: TGCGCCAGCAGTCAGGGACCTGAAGCTTTCTTT. Protein: CASSQGPEAFF.

CDR3 nucleotides: TGTGCCAGCAGCTTGGTCGATGAGCAGTTCTTC. As protein: CASSLVDEQFF. The genes are TRBV5-4 and TRBJ2-1, with D unresolved. Germline CDR1 is SGHNT and CDR2 is YYREEE (reference sequence). V lost 0 bases to trimming and J lost 8 bases, with 3 bases between them. CDR3 size: 11 residues.

This clonotype was detected ten times or more. The chain carries TRBV7-2 and TRBJ2-1; 11 positions match TRBD1. This CDR3 contains 16 residues. Trimming took 3 bases from V and 6 from J; bases not matched to a gene: 7. Looked up from germline, CDR1 is SGHTA and CDR2 is FQGNSA. This chain's CDR3 is CASSFYGTGGGNEQFF. CDR3 sequence (DNA): TGTGCCAGCAGCTTTTACGGGACAGGGGGGGGCAATGAGCAGTTCTTC.